This TCR beta chain was observed in a study of blood T cell repertoires in COVID-19. Study-wide context: The origin of the acute and convalescent COVID-19 samples was the United States, Italy and Spain. Nucleic acid was either cDNA or gDNA, and it came from T cells, B-cell-depleted T cells, or PBMCs.

Everyone who took part was roughly 18 to 89 years old, and they came from about two dozen US areas. CDR3 length: 15 residues. Trimming cost V 7 bases and J 0 bases; bases outside gene matches: 6. CDR1 SEHNR and CDR2 FQNEAQ come from the germline V gene (reference sequence). Data came from immunoSEQ multiplex PCR; TCRdb stores just in-frame clones and leaves some out. This table has hundreds of thousands of clones, 85% to 90% appearing once. The receptor comes from a woman aged 30 to 39 who had recovered from COVID-19. The sequenced material came from PBMCs or T cells enriched from blood (not recorded which). The genes are TRBV7-9 and TRBJ2-4; TRBD2 matches 7 bases. CDR3: CASTHGGGAKNIQYF. DNA for the CDR3: TGTGCCAGCACCCATGGGGGGGGAGCCAAAAACATTCAGTACTTC.